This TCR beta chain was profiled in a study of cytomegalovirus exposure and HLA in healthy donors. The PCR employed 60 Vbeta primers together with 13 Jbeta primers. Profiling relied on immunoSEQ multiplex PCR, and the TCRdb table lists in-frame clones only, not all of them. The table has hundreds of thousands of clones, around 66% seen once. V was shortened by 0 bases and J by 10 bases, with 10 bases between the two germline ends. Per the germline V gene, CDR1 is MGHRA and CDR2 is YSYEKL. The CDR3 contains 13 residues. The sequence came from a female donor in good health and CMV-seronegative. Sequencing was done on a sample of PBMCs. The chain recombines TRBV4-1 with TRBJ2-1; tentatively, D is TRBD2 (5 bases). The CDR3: CASSQEMSGEQFF. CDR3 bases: TGCGCCAGCAGCCAAGAGATGTCGGGGGAGCAGTTCTTC.